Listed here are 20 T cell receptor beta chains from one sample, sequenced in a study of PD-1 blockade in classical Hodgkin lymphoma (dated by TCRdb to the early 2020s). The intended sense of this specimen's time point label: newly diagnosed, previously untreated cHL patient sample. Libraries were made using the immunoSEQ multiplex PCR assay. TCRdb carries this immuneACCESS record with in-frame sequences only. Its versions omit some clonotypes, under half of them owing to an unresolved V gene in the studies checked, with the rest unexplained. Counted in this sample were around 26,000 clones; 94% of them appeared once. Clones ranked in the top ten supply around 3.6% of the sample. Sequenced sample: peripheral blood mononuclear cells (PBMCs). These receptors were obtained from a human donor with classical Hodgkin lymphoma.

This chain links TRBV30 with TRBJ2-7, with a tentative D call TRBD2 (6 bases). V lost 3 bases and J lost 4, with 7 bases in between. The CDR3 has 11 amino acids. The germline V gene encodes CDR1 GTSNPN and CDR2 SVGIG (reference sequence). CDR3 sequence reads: CAWREGYEQYF. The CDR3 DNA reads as TGTGCCTGGAGGGAGGGGTACGAGCAGTACTTC.

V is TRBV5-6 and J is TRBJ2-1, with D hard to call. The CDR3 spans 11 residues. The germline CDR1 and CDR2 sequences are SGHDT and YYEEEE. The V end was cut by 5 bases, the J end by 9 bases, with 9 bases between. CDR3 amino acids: CASSLGSEQFF. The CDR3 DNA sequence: TGTGCCAGCAGTTTAGGGTCTGAGCAGTTCTTC.

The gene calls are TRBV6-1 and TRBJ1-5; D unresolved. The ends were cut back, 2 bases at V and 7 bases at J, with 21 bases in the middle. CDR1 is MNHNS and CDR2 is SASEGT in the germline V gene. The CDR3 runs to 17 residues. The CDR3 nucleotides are TGTGCCAGCAGTGAAAGTGGTTTGTCGGGGAGAGGGCAGCCCCAGCATTTT. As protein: CASSESGLSGRGQPQHF.

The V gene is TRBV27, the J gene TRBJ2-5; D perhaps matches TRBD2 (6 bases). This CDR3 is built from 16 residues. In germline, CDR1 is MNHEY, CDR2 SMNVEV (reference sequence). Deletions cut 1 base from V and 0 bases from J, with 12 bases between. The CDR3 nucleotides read TGTGCCAGCAGTTTATATCCAGCGGGCCACCAAGAGACCCAGTACTTC. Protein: CASSLYPAGHQETQYF.

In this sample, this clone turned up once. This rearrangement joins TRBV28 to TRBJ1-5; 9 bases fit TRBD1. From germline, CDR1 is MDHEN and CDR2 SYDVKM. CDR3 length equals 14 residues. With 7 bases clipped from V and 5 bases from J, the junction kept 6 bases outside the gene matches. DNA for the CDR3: TGTGCCAGCACTTGGGACAGGGCGGATCAGCCCCAGCATTTT. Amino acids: CASTWDRADQPQHF.

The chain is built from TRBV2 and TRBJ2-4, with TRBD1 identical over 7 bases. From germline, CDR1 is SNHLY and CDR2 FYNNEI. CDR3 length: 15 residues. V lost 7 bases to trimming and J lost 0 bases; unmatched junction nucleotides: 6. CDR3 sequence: CASTGTVLAKNIQYF. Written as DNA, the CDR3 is TGTGCCAGCACTGGGACAGTTCTAGCCAAAAACATTCAGTACTTC. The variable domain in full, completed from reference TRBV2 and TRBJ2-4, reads EPEVTQTPSHQVTQMGQEVILRCVPISNHLYFYWYRQILGQKVEFLVSFYNNEISEKSEIFDDQFSVERPDGSNFTLKIRSTKLEDSAMYFCASTGTVLAKNIQYFGAGTRLSVL.

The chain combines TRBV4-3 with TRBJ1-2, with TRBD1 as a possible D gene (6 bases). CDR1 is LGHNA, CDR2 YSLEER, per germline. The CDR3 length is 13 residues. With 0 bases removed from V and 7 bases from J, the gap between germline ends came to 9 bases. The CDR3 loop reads CASSQDRGSGYTF. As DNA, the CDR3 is TGCGCCAGCAGCCAAGACAGGGGAAGTGGCTACACCTTC.

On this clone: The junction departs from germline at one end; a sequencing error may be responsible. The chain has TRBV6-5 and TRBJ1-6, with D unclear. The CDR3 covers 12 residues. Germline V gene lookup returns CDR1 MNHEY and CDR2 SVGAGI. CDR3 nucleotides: TGTGCCAGCAGTTCCTTTAATTCACCCCTCCACTTT. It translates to CASSSFNSPLHF.

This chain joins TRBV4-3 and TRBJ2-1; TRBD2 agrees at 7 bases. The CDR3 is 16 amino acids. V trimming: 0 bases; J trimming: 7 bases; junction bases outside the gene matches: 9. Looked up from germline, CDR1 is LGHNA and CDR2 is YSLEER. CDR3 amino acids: CASSQELARGGNEQFF. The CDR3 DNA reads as TGCGCCAGCAGCCAAGAACTAGCTAGGGGAGGGAATGAGCAGTTCTTC.

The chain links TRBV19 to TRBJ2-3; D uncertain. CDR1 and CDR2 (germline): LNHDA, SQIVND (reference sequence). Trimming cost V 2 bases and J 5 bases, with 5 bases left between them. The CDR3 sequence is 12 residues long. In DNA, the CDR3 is TGTGCCAGTAGTATATCGTTAGATACGCAGTATTTT. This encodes CASSISLDTQYF. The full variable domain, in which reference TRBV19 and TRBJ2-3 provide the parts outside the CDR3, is DGGITQSPKYLFRKEGQNVTLSCEQNLNHDAMYWYRQDPGQGLRLIYYSQIVNDFQKGDIAEGYSVSREKKESFPLTVTSAQKNPTAFYLCASSISLDTQYFGPGTRLTVL.

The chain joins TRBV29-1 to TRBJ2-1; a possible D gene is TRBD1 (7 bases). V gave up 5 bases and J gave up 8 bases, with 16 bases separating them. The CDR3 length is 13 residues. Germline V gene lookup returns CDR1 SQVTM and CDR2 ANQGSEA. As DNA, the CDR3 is TGCAGCGTTTGGGCAGGGGGGTCTCATGAGCAGTTCTTC. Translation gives CSVWAGGSHEQFF.

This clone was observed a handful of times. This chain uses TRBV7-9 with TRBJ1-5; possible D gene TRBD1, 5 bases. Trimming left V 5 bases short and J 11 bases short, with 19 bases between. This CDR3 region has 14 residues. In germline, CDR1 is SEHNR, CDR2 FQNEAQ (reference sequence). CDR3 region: CASSPDTFGGAQHF. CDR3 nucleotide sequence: TGTGCCAGCAGCCCGGACACCTTCGGAGGGGCCCAGCATTTT.

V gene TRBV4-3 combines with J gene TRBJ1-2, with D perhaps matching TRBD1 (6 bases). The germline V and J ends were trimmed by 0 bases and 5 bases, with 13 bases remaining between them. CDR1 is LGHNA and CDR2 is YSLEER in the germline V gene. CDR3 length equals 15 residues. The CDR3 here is CASSQDDRMPYGYTF. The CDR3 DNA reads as TGCGCCAGCAGCCAAGACGACAGGATGCCATATGGCTACACCTTC.

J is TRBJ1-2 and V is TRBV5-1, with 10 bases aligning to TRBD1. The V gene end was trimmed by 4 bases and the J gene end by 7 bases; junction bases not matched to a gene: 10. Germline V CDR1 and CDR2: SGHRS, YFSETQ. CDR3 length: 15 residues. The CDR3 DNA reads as TGCGCCAGCAGCCCCCGGGACAGGGGATCGAGTGGCTACACCTTC. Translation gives CASSPRDRGSSGYTF.

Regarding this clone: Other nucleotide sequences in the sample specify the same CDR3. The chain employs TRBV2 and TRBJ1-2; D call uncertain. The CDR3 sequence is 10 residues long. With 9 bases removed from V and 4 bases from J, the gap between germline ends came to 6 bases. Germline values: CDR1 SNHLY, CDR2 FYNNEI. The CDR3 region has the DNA TGTGCCAGTAGCCTCTATGGCTACACCTTC. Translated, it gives CASSLYGYTF.

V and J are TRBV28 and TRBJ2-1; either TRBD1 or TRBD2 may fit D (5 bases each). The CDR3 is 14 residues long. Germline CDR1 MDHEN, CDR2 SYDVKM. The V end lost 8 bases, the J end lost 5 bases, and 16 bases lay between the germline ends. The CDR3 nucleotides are TGTGCCAGCGAGATGACGGGGCTAAACAATGAGCAGTTCTTC. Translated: CASEMTGLNNEQFF.

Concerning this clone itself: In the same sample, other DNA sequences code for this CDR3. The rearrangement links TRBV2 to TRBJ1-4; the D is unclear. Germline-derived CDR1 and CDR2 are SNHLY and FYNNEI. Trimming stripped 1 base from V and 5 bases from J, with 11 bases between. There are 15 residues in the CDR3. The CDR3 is CASSEVVGGNEKLFF. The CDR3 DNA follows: TGTGCCAGCAGTGAAGTGGTAGGAGGGAATGAAAAACTGTTTTTT.

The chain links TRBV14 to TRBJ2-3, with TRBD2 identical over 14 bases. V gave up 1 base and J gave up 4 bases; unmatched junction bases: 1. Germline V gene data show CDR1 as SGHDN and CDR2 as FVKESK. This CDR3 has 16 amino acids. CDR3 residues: CASSQGLAGGPDTQYF. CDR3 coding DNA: TGTGCCAGCAGCCAAGGACTAGCGGGAGGGCCAGATACGCAGTATTTT.

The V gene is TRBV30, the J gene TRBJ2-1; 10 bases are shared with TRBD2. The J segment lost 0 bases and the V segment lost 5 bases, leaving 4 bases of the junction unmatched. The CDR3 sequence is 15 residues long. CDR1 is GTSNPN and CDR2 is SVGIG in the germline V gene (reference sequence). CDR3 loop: CAWEAGGSSYNEQFF. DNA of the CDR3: TGTGCCTGGGAAGCGGGGGGGAGCTCCTACAATGAGCAGTTCTTC.

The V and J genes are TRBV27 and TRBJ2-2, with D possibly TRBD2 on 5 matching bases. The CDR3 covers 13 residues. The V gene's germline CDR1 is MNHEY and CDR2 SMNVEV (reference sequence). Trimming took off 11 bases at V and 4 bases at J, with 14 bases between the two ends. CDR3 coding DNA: TGTGCCGCAGCGGCCTCCCGCACCGGGGAGCTGTTTTTT. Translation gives CAAAASRTGELFF.